These 2 T cell receptor beta chains originate from one sample sequenced in a study of shared clonotypes between healthy human individuals (dated by TCRdb to the early 2020s). The method was the immunoSEQ multiplex PCR assay. Entries here come from immuneACCESS through TCRdb and include only in-frame sequences with V and J called. Some clones fail to appear in such tables; in the studies checked, an unresolved V gene covers under half of the shortfall, and the cause of the remainder is unknown. This sample is represented by under 1,100,000 clones; about 74% of them were singletons. Clones ranked in the top ten supply approximately 1.5% of the sample. The source material was memory CD4+ T cells sorted from blood. Read against the paper, the sample's cell subset or site label means: CD45RA-negative fraction. These receptors were taken from a man between 18 and 35 years old in good health.

V is TRBV7-9 and J is TRBJ2-1; 8 bases are shared with TRBD2. Losses at the gene ends were 4 bases for V and 6 bases for J; bases not matched to a gene: 8. The CDR3 sequence is 15 residues long. Germline V gene sequence: CDR1 SEHNR, CDR2 FQNEAQ (reference sequence). CDR3 protein: CASSSGLVAVNEQFF. The DNA for the CDR3 is TGTGCCAGCAGCTCGGGACTAGTTGCGGTCAATGAGCAGTTCTTC.

V is TRBV6-6 and J is TRBJ2-7, with 9 bases that match TRBD2. CDR1 and CDR2 from the germline V gene are MNHNY and SVGAGI (reference sequence). The CDR3 covers 14 residues. Unmatched junction bases numbered 4, after V lost 7 bases and J lost 0 bases. The CDR3 here is CASKRTSDSYEQYF. CDR3 nucleotide sequence: TGTGCCAGCAAGAGGACTAGCGACTCCTACGAGCAGTACTTC.